This T cell receptor (beta chain) appears in the sequencing data of a study of T cell changes during pregnancy in multiple sclerosis. Sequencing used immunoSEQ multiplex PCR; TCRdb keeps in-frame clones, though not all of them. The data contain more than 65,000 clones, 90% to 95% of them singletons. The germline gives CDR1 MDHEN, CDR2 SYDVKM. Trimming removed 3 bases from V and 3 bases from J; junction bases left unmatched: 1. The CDR3 runs 13 residues. The clonotype originates from a female donor with multiple sclerosis, enrolled in a pregnancy study. The chain couples TRBV28 to TRBJ2-7; 8 bases fit TRBD2. Sequenced here: peripheral blood, sampled in the second trimester of pregnancy. CDR3 amino acids: CASSFSGDYEQYF. CDR3 coding DNA: TGTGCCAGCAGTTTTAGCGGGGACTACGAGCAGTACTTC.